Shown below are 6 T cell receptor beta chains from a single sample sequenced in a study of blood T cell repertoires in COVID-19. TCRdb keeps only in-frame clones here, not all; method: immunoSEQ multiplex PCR. The top ten clones hold around 7.8% of a sample with about 200,000 clones, approximately 84% of them seen once. Material: peripheral blood. The receptor set was obtained from a woman aged 80 or over with COVID-19, enrolled during active disease.

J is TRBJ1-2 and V is TRBV28; weak D call: TRBD1 (6 bases). Trimming stripped 1 base from V and 8 bases from J, with 8 bases between. The CDR3 has 12 amino acids. Germline CDR1 MDHEN, CDR2 SYDVKM. The CDR3 DNA sequence: TGTGCCAGCAGTTTATCTGGGGGCGGCTACACCTTC. Amino acids: CASSLSGGGYTF.

V usage is TRBV10-3 and J usage is TRBJ2-7, with a tentative D call TRBD2 (5 bases). The CDR3 covers 15 residues. Per the germline V gene, CDR1 is ENHRY and CDR2 is SYGVKD. V was pared by 6 bases and J by 10 bases, with 25 bases between. DNA for the CDR3: TGTGCCATCAGCGCCCTAGCAATTAACGAGGGTGTTCAGTACTTC. Translated, it gives CAISALAINEGVQYF.

V and J are TRBV27 and TRBJ2-7; 14 bases fit TRBD2. Trimming removed 6 bases from V and 2 bases from J; junction bases left unmatched: 15. This CDR3 has 19 residues. Looked up from germline, CDR1 is MNHEY and CDR2 is SMNVEV (reference sequence). This chain's CDR3 is CASSHRLAGGVLGPYEQYF. The CDR3 DNA reads as TGTGCCAGCAGCCACCGACTAGCGGGAGGGGTTTTGGGGCCCTACGAGCAGTACTTC.

The chain combines TRBV18 with TRBJ2-1; TRBD2 matches 9 bases. V was pared by 6 bases and J by 6 bases, with 6 bases of the junction left unmatched. The CDR3 totals 14 residues. Germline CDR1 and CDR2: KGHSH and LQKENI. The CDR3 region has the DNA TGTGCCAGCTCTGCTAGCGGGGTACTCAATGAGCAGTTCTTC. Its protein product is CASSASGVLNEQFF.

The gene calls are TRBV19 and TRBJ2-2; 9 nucleotides match TRBD1. V shed 5 bases, J shed 6 bases, and the junction held 10 bases outside the gene matches. This CDR3 is 16 amino acids long. CDR1 and CDR2 (germline): LNHDA, SQIVND (reference sequence). CDR3 region: CASSVYGTGFPGELFF. The DNA for the CDR3 is TGTGCCAGTAGTGTCTACGGGACAGGGTTTCCCGGGGAGCTGTTTTTT.

This clone was seen only a few times. The rearrangement links TRBV6-2 or TRBV6-3 to TRBJ2-4; 7 bases match TRBD2. The germline V gene encodes CDR1 MNHEY and CDR2 SVGEGT. The CDR3 consists of 16 residues. V was pared by 5 bases and J by 0 bases, with 7 bases of the junction left unmatched. In nucleotides, the CDR3 is TGTGCCAGCAGTAAATCTGGGGGGGGAGCCAAAAACATTCAGTACTTC. Translation gives CASSKSGGGAKNIQYF.